This T cell receptor (beta chain) is drawn from a study of CD8+ T cells in alopecia areata. The treatment was: oral pan-JAK inhibitor, 5-10 mg twice daily. cDNA prepared by RNA extraction and subsequent reverse transcription served as the template for sequencing. Profiling relied on immunoSEQ multiplex PCR, and the TCRdb table lists in-frame clones only, not all of them. Here the sample spans about 140,000 clones, 54% being singletons. The CDR3 extends over 15 amino acids. The V segment lost 0 bases and the J segment 8 bases; nucleotides outside the gene matches: 9. Germline V gene lookup returns CDR1 SGDLS and CDR2 YYNGEE.

This sequence originates from a human donor with alopecia areata. Sequenced here: CD8+ T cells sorted from blood, sampled at week 4, from a patient treated with tofacitinib. The rearrangement links TRBV9 to TRBJ1-2; 8 nucleotides agree with TRBD1. The CDR3 here is CASSVDRGLSEGYTF. The CDR3 nucleotides read TGTGCCAGCAGCGTAGACAGGGGGTTATCGGAAGGCTACACCTTC.